This passage covers 8 T cell receptor beta chains from one sample sequenced in a study of blood T cell repertoires in COVID-19. Clones were read by immunoSEQ multiplex PCR, and TCRdb kept only the in-frame ones, dropping some. The sample has approximately 300,000 clones, approximately 90% seen once; the top ten hold approximately 7.5%. What was sequenced was peripheral blood. All receptors come from a woman aged 25 to 39 with COVID-19, enrolled during active disease.

The chain employs TRBV9 and TRBJ2-1; maybe TRBD2 (5 bases). Germline V gene sequence: CDR1 SGDLS, CDR2 YYNGEE. Trimming removed 4 bases from V and 5 bases from J, with 16 bases in between. This CDR3 region has 15 residues. Here the CDR3 reads CASSPLGRLDNEQFF. Written as DNA, the CDR3 is TGTGCCAGCAGCCCACTAGGGCGGCTTGACAATGAGCAGTTCTTC.

This chain uses TRBV6-1 with TRBJ1-1; 8 bases match TRBD1. Germline V gene sequence: CDR1 MNHNS, CDR2 SASEGT. The CDR3 loop spans 17 amino acids. The V gene end was trimmed by 3 bases and the J gene end by 0 bases; junction bases not matched to a gene: 9. The CDR3 DNA follows: TGTGCCAGCAGTGAGATACCGGGACAGGTTTTGAACACTGAAGCTTTCTTT. As protein: CASSEIPGQVLNTEAFF.

This sequence joins TRBV2 and TRBJ2-2; 10 positions match TRBD2. Germline V gene lookup returns CDR1 SNHLY and CDR2 FYNNEI. The CDR3 contains 15 residues. Germline trimming cut 5 bases from V and 4 bases from J; bases unmatched to any gene: 4. CDR3 nucleotide sequence: TGTGCCAGCAGTTTAAGCGGGAGGGGCACCGGGGAGCTGTTTTTT. Its protein product is CASSLSGRGTGELFF.

The chain uses TRBV5-1 and TRBJ2-7, with a possible D match to TRBD1 (5 bases). Germline loops: CDR1 SGHRS, CDR2 YFSETQ. There are 15 residues in the CDR3. Deletions cut 4 bases from V and 2 bases from J, with 16 bases between. DNA of the CDR3: TGCGCCAGCAGCGAGACAGCCTTGGCACCCTACGAGCAGTACTTC. Its protein is CASSETALAPYEQYF.

The CDR3 DNA follows: TGTGCCAGCAGGGTACAGGGGGCGATAGCCGGAGAAGGGACCCAGTACTTC. Translated: CASRVQGAIAGEGTQYF. This chain joins TRBV5-4 and TRBJ2-5, with 9 bases fitting TRBD1. V gave up 5 bases and J gave up 7 bases; unmatched junction bases: 18. CDR1 SGHNT and CDR2 YYREEE come from the germline V gene (reference sequence). This CDR3 has 17 residues.

CDR3: CARTTGGEQYF. In DNA form, the CDR3 reads TGTGCCAGGACGACTGGTGGGGAGCAGTACTTC. The chain is built from TRBV6-4 and TRBJ2-7; D gene uncertain. Germline CDR1 is MRHNA and CDR2 is SNTAGT. CDR3 size: 11 residues. V was trimmed by 9 bases and J by 7 bases, leaving 13 bases between them.

This clone was detected only once. The chain uses TRBV19 and TRBJ2-7, with TRBD2 matching over 7 bases. The V segment lost 7 bases and the J segment 2 bases; nucleotides outside the gene matches: 11. CDR1 LNHDA and CDR2 SQIVND come from the germline V gene (reference sequence). The CDR3 is 15 amino acids. CDR3 DNA sequence: TGTGCCAGTACCCCGGTGGGCGGGAGCCCCTACGAGCAGTACTTC. Protein product: CASTPVGGSPYEQYF.

CDR3 sequence: CASSQDRAGVNQPQHF. The CDR3 coding sequence is TGTGCCAGCAGCCAAGATAGAGCAGGGGTCAATCAGCCCCAGCATTTT. V is TRBV3-1 (or the pseudogene TRBV3-2) and J is TRBJ1-5; TRBD1 might be the D (6 bases). Germline CDR1 reads LGHDT; CDR2 reads YNNKEL (reference sequence). Between the trimmed V and J ends, which lost 0 bases and 3 bases, there was a span of 12 bases. There are 16 residues in the CDR3.